This T cell receptor (beta chain) was obtained from a study of blood T cell repertoires in COVID-19. Study background: PBMCs, B-cell-depleted T cells, or T cells were the source of the cDNA or gDNA that made up the material.

Clinical histories supplied by participants themselves formed the basis of cohort assignment. Per germline, CDR1 MNHEY and CDR2 SVGEGT. The CDR3 loop spans 16 amino acids. V dropped 5 bases and J dropped 6; count of bases not matched to a gene: 13. The method was immunoSEQ multiplex PCR; TCRdb's version includes in-frame clones alone and lacks a portion of them. Of approximately 210,000 clones listed, 81% are singletons. This TCR was recovered from a woman aged 50 to 65 with acute COVID-19. What was sequenced was PBMCs or T cells enriched from blood (not recorded which). This chain joins TRBV6-2 or TRBV6-3 and TRBJ1-1; TRBD1 matches 9 bases. The CDR3 here is CASSTTGTGKRAEAFF. The CDR3 DNA sequence: TGTGCCAGCAGTACGACCGGGACAGGGAAACGGGCTGAAGCTTTCTTT.